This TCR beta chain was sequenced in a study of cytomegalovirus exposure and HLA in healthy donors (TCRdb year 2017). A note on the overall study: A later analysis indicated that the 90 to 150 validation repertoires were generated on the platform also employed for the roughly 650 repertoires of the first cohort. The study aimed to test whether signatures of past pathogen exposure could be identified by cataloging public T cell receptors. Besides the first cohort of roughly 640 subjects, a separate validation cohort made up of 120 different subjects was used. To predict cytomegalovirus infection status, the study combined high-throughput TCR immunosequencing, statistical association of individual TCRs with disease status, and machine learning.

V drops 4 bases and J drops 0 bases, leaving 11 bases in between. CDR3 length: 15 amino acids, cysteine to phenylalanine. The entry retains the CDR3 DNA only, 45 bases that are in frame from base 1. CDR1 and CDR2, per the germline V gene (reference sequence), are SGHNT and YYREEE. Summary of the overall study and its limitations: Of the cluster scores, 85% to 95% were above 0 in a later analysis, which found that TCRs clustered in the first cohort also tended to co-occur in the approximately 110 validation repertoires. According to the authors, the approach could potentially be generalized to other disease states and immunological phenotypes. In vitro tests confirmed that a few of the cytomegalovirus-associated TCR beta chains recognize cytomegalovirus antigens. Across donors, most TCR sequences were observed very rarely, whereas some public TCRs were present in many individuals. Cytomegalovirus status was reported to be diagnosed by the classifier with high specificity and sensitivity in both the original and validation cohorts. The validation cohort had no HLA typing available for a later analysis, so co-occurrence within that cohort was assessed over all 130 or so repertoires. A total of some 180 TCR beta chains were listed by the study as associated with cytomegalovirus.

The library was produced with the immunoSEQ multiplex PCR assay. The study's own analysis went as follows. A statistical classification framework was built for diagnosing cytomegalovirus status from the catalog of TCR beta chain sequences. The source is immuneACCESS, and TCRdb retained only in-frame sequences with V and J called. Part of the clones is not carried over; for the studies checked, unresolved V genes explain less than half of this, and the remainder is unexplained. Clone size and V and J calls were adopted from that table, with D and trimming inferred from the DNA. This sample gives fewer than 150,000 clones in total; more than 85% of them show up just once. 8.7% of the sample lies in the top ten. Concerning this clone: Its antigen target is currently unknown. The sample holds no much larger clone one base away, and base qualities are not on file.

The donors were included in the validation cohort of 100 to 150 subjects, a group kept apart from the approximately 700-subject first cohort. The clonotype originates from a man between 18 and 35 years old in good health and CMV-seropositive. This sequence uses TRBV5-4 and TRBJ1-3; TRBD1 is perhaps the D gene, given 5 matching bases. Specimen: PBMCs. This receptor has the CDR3 CASSLMGGSGNTIYF. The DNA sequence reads TGTGCCAGCAGCCTGATGGGGGGCTCTGGAAACACCATATATTTT.